This TCR beta chain appears in the sequencing data of a study of T cells after posttransplantation cyclophosphamide. V was cut by 6 bases and J by 0 bases, with 9 bases left in between. Germline lookup yields CDR1 MNHEY and CDR2 SVGAGI. This CDR3 region has 14 residues. Generated by immunoSEQ multiplex PCR, the TCRdb table keeps only in-frame clones and is missing some. The sample records approximately 56,000 clones, 90% to 95% being singletons. The sequence derives from a woman in her thirties in good health and a related stem cell transplant donor. V is TRBV6-5 and J is TRBJ1-3; tentative D call: TRBD1 (5 bases). The source material was PBMCs. As DNA, the CDR3 is TGTGCCAGCAGACGGGGACTCTCTGGAAACACCATATATTTT. It translates to CASRRGLSGNTIYF.